The 29 T cell receptor beta chains in this list originate from one sample, sequenced in a study of blood T cell repertoires in COVID-19. Generated by immunoSEQ multiplex PCR, the TCRdb table keeps only in-frame clones and is missing some. The sample contains about 110,000 clones, about 90% of which appear only once. The sequencing input was peripheral blood. These receptors all come from a human donor in a cohort sampled during active COVID-19.

V gene TRBV15 combines with J gene TRBJ2-1; no clear D gene. The ends were cut back, 0 bases at V and 7 bases at J, with 10 bases in the middle. The germline V gene encodes CDR1 LNHNV and CDR2 YYDKDF (reference sequence). This CDR3 spans 14 amino acids. CDR3: CATSRDDARNEQFF. The CDR3, as DNA: TGTGCCACCAGCAGAGATGATGCCCGGAATGAGCAGTTCTTC.

V is TRBV2 and J is TRBJ1-2; 9 bases agree with TRBD1. V lost 6 bases to trimming and J lost 8 bases; unmatched junction nucleotides: 13. This CDR3 region has 15 residues. CDR1 is SNHLY and CDR2 is FYNNEI in the germline V gene. The CDR3 spells CASSFGRQGGEGYTF. The DNA of the CDR3 is TGTGCCAGCAGCTTTGGTAGACAGGGGGGGGAAGGCTACACCTTC.

The chain combines TRBV2 with TRBJ2-7; 9 positions match TRBD2. The ends lost 7 bases at V and 5 bases at J; junction bases unmatched: 6. This CDR3 contains 13 residues. Germline V CDR1 and CDR2: SNHLY, FYNNEI. CDR3 region: CASKGLAGNEQYF. The CDR3 nucleotides are TGTGCCAGCAAGGGGCTAGCGGGAAACGAGCAGTACTTC.

This clone was picked up a small number of times. The J gene is TRBJ1-4, the V gene TRBV7-9; D might be TRBD1 (6 bases). Trimming left V 5 bases short and J 4 bases short, with 17 bases between. The CDR3 extends over 16 amino acids. Germline CDR1 and CDR2: SEHNR and FQNEAQ (reference sequence). CDR3 amino acids: CASSAPPTGHNEKLFF. CDR3 sequence (DNA): TGTGCCAGCAGCGCCCCCCCGACAGGACATAATGAAAAACTGTTTTTT.

The chain couples TRBV7-6 to TRBJ2-7; D is possibly TRBD2 (6 bases). This CDR3 has 13 residues. V lost 6 bases, J lost 6 bases, and 15 bases lay in between. CDR1 is SGHVS, CDR2 FNYEAQ, per germline. DNA of the CDR3: TGTGCCAGCAGAGCACCCGCGGGACTCGAGCAGTACTTC. Translated: CASRAPAGLEQYF.

As regards this clone: This sample includes further DNA sequences coding for the same CDR3. V usage is TRBV5-8 and J usage is TRBJ2-3; 15 bases match TRBD2. The CDR3 spans 17 residues. CDR1 and CDR2 (germline): SGHTS, YDEGEE. V lost 3 bases to trimming and J lost 2 bases; unmatched junction nucleotides: 4. The CDR3 DNA reads TGTGCCAGCAGCTCGGGACTAGCGGGGGGTTCCACAGATACGCAGTATTTT. This gives the protein CASSSGLAGGSTDTQYF.

The V and J genes are TRBV28 and TRBJ2-5; 8 nucleotides align to TRBD2. Trimming took 5 bases from V and 5 from J; bases not matched to a gene: 16. The CDR3 sequence is 17 residues long. CDR1 and CDR2 (germline): MDHEN, SYDVKM. CDR3 sequence (DNA): TGTGCCAGCAGTCCATTCAAAGCGGGAGAAAGGGGGGAGACCCAGTACTTC. It is translated as CASSPFKAGERGETQYF.

The chain carries TRBV7-8 and TRBJ2-1, with unresolved D. Germline lookup yields CDR1 SGHVS and CDR2 FQNEAQ. The CDR3 totals 19 residues. Trimming shortened V by 1 base and J by 0 bases, and 19 bases separated the two germline ends. CDR3 DNA sequence: TGTGCCAGCAGCTTAGAAGTCCCGGTACTAACGAGCTCCTACAATGAGCAGTTCTTC. Its translation is CASSLEVPVLTSSYNEQFF.

The chain links TRBV7-6 to TRBJ2-6; D possibly corresponds to TRBD2 (5 bases). The V end was cut by 1 base, the J end by 0 bases, with 10 bases between. The CDR3 sequence is 17 residues long. The germline V gene encodes CDR1 SGHVS and CDR2 FNYEAQ. The CDR3 loop is CASSLDAGISGANVLTF. The CDR3 DNA follows: TGTGCCAGCAGCTTAGACGCCGGGATCTCTGGGGCCAACGTCCTGACTTTC.

The chain carries TRBV28 and TRBJ2-1; weak D call: TRBD2 (6 bases). The CDR3 spans 15 residues. The V gene lost 3 bases and the J gene lost 4 bases, with 13 bases spanning the gap. The germline V gene encodes CDR1 MDHEN and CDR2 SYDVKM. CDR3 loop: CASSFSSGLYNEQFF. The CDR3 DNA reads TGTGCCAGCAGTTTTTCGTCAGGACTATACAATGAGCAGTTCTTC.

Comment on this clone: Other DNA sequences in the same sample also yield this CDR3. The genes are TRBV15 and TRBJ2-5, with 9 bases matching TRBD1. The CDR3 contains 14 residues. The trim removed 3 bases at V and 1 base at J, leaving 0 bases unmatched. The germline gives CDR1 LNHNV, CDR2 YYDKDF (reference sequence). The CDR3 here is CATSRDRGQETQYF. For the CDR3, the DNA is TGTGCCACCAGCAGGGACAGGGGCCAAGAGACCCAGTACTTC.

The rearrangement joins TRBV15 to TRBJ1-4, with D possibly being TRBD1 (5 bases). Germline V lookup: CDR1 LNHNV, CDR2 YYDKDF (reference sequence). V gave up 0 bases and J gave up 5 bases, with 13 bases separating them. The CDR3 is 16 residues long. CDR3 loop: CATSRDGRGGNEKLFF. The DNA for the CDR3 is TGTGCCACCAGCAGAGATGGGCGGGGGGGGAATGAAAAACTGTTTTTT.

This clone showed up just once. The chain employs TRBV5-1 and TRBJ2-7, with 10 bases matching TRBD2. Per the germline V gene, CDR1 is SGHRS and CDR2 is YFSETQ. Germline trimming cut 7 bases from V and 4 bases from J; bases unmatched to any gene: 5. CDR3 length: 13 amino acids. CDR3 residues: CASSLAGEYEQYF. The CDR3 region has the DNA TGCGCCAGCTCGCTAGCGGGAGAGTACGAGCAGTACTTC.

The chain joins TRBV28 to TRBJ2-2, with D possibly TRBD1 on 5 matching bases. The V end was cut by 4 bases, the J end by 0 bases, with 6 bases between. Germline CDR1 is MDHEN and CDR2 is SYDVKM. The CDR3 contains 14 residues. Written as DNA, the CDR3 is TGTGCCAGCAGTTCGACAGCGAACACCGGGGAGCTGTTTTTT. Translated: CASSSTANTGELFF.

The chain is built from TRBV7-2 and TRBJ2-3, with 8 bases matching TRBD2. The J segment lost 7 bases and the V segment lost 4 bases, leaving 4 bases of the junction unmatched. Germline CDR1 SGHTA, CDR2 FQGNSA. CDR3 size: 13 residues. For the CDR3, the DNA is TGTGCCAGCAGCTCCTTAGCGGGAAATACGCAGTATTTT. It yields the protein CASSSLAGNTQYF.

In its sample, this clone was seen once. This chain links TRBV19 with TRBJ2-7; TRBD2 aligns across 8 bases. Germline loops: CDR1 LNHDA, CDR2 SQIVND (reference sequence). This CDR3 has 15 residues. Germline trimming cut 2 bases from V and 4 bases from J; bases unmatched to any gene: 7. The CDR3 loop is CASSISGGPGYEQYF. In nucleotides, the CDR3 is TGTGCCAGTAGTATATCGGGAGGGCCTGGGTACGAGCAGTACTTC.

The chain joins TRBV27 to TRBJ2-7; TRBD2 is a possible D gene (5 bases). Germline CDR1 reads MNHEY; CDR2 reads SMNVEV (reference sequence). V shed 7 bases and J shed 7 bases, with 17 bases lying between them. The CDR3 is made up of 13 amino acids. The CDR3 protein is CASISGRGREQYF. Here the CDR3 DNA reads TGTGCCAGCATCTCCGGGCGAGGGCGAGAGCAGTACTTC.

The V and J genes are TRBV14 and TRBJ2-7; the match to TRBD1 covers 8 bases. J was trimmed by 3 bases and V by 1 base; bases with no gene match: 5. The CDR3 spans 15 residues. The V gene's germline CDR1 is SGHDN and CDR2 FVKESK. CDR3 sequence: CASSQADRVIYEQYF. As DNA, the CDR3 is TGTGCCAGCAGCCAAGCGGACAGGGTAATCTACGAGCAGTACTTC.

The genes are TRBV28 and TRBJ2-1; 12 bases agree with TRBD2. The J segment lost 4 bases and the V segment lost 5 bases, leaving 3 bases of the junction unmatched. Germline CDR1 is MDHEN and CDR2 is SYDVKM. The CDR3 runs 15 residues. The CDR3 coding sequence is TGTGCCAGCAGTGGAACTAGCGGGGGGTACAATGAGCAGTTCTTC. It encodes CASSGTSGGYNEQFF. The whole variable domain, remainder taken from reference TRBV28 and TRBJ2-1, is DVKVTQSSRYLVKRTGEKVFLECVQDMDHENMFWYRQDPGLGLRLIYFSYDVKMKEKGDIPEGYSVSREKKERFSLILESASTNQTSMYLCASSGTSGGYNEQFFGPGTRLTVL.

The genes are TRBV13 and TRBJ2-1, with 11 nucleotides matching TRBD2. Germline trimming cut 5 bases from V and 6 bases from J; bases unmatched to any gene: 9. The CDR3 sequence is 16 residues long. The germline V gene encodes CDR1 PRHDT and CDR2 FYEKMQ (reference sequence). CDR3 in amino acids: CASSASGTSGLNEQFF. The DNA of the CDR3 is TGTGCCAGCAGCGCATCCGGGACTAGCGGACTCAATGAGCAGTTCTTC.

V and J are TRBV5-8 and TRBJ1-1, with 10 positions matching TRBD1. V trimming: 5 bases; J trimming: 3 bases; junction bases outside the gene matches: 7. This CDR3 has 15 amino acids. Germline CDR1 is SGHTS and CDR2 is YDEGEE. The CDR3 loop is CASSPGTGADTEAFF. For the CDR3, the DNA is TGTGCCAGCAGTCCTGGGACAGGGGCCGACACTGAAGCTTTCTTT.

The chain joins TRBV28 to TRBJ2-7, with 7 bases identical to TRBD1. Germline values: CDR1 MDHEN, CDR2 SYDVKM. Trimming took 5 bases from V and 5 from J; bases not matched to a gene: 15. The CDR3 spans 16 residues. The CDR3 region has the DNA TGTGCCAGCAGTACCGGACAGGCAATAGTCAGCGACGAGCAGTACTTC. Amino acids: CASSTGQAIVSDEQYF.

This sequence joins TRBV7-9 and TRBJ1-2; D possibly corresponds to TRBD1 (5 bases). CDR3 length: 12 residues. V was clipped by 7 bases and J by 6 bases, with 12 bases between them. The germline CDR1 and CDR2 sequences are SEHNR and FQNEAQ (reference sequence). In nucleotides, the CDR3 is TGTGCCAGCACCCAGGGATGGGATGGCTACACCTTC. This gives the protein CASTQGWDGYTF.

The CDR3 loop reads CASSYSGGASNEQFF. The CDR3 DNA sequence: TGTGCCAGCAGTTACAGCGGGGGGGCTAGCAATGAGCAGTTCTTC. The chain carries TRBV6-2 or TRBV6-3 and TRBJ2-1, with 10 bases matching TRBD2. Germline CDR1 and CDR2: MNHEY and SVGEGT. The ends lost 2 bases at V and 6 bases at J; junction bases unmatched: 4. This CDR3 has 15 amino acids.

This clone was picked up a small number of times. This chain uses TRBV27 with TRBJ1-3, with D perhaps TRBD1 (5 bases). Trimming pared 6 bases from V and 7 bases from J, leaving 13 bases between. The CDR3 sequence is 13 residues long. Germline V gene sequence: CDR1 MNHEY, CDR2 SMNVEV (reference sequence). The DNA of the CDR3 is TGTGCCAGCAGAACGGGGCGGGGGAACACCATATATTTT. Its protein product is CASRTGRGNTIYF.

The chain uses TRBV7-9 and TRBJ2-1, with a weak D call TRBD2 (6 bases). The V gene lost 5 bases and the J gene lost 8 bases, with 13 bases spanning the gap. The CDR3 length is 13 residues. Germline-derived CDR1 and CDR2 are SEHNR and FQNEAQ (reference sequence). The CDR3 DNA is TGTGCCAGCAGCCACCGGGACTCCCATGAGCAGTTCTTC. It specifies CASSHRDSHEQFF.

The rearrangement links TRBV6-1 to TRBJ1-2; 7 bases are shared with TRBD1. The V gene end was trimmed by 3 bases and the J gene end by 4 bases; junction bases not matched to a gene: 5. CDR1 and CDR2 (germline): MNHNS, SASEGT. This CDR3 has 14 amino acids. In DNA, the CDR3 is TGTGCCAGCAGTGATACGAGGGGGCCCTATGGCTACACCTTC. Its protein is CASSDTRGPYGYTF.

The genes are TRBV6-6 and TRBJ1-1, with 10 nucleotides matching TRBD1. This CDR3 is 15 amino acids long. V gave up 7 bases and J gave up 4 bases; unmatched junction bases: 9. The germline gives CDR1 MNHNY, CDR2 SVGAGI (reference sequence). For the CDR3, the DNA is TGTGCCAGCACCGGGGGGGACAGGGGACCCACTGAAGCTTTCTTT. This encodes CASTGGDRGPTEAFF.

This rearrangement joins TRBV29-1 to TRBJ1-2; 7 bases line up with TRBD1. CDR3 length equals 15 residues. Looked up from germline, CDR1 is SQVTM and CDR2 is ANQGSEA. V was clipped by 3 bases and J by 4 bases; unmatched bases: 11. CDR3 residues: CSVDSTGTALYGYTF. As DNA, the CDR3 is TGCAGCGTTGATTCCACCGGGACAGCTCTCTATGGCTACACCTTC.